This T cell receptor beta chain was recorded in a study of naive and memory T cell subsets. Points from the study as a whole: Naive and memory subsets had different power law exponents for TCR abundance. A few larger clonotypes appeared in naive repertoires, especially CD8, possibly memory cells re-expressing CD45RA. Over 95% of naive TCR sequences appeared only once after error correction, unlike memory subsets.

With respect to this clonotype: The target antigen is unknown.

The beta constant-region primer was an equimolar mix of two oligonucleotides covering TRBC1 and TRBC2. The ligated cDNA underwent four PCR rounds using SP2 and nested alpha and beta constant-region primers. An oligonucleotide with the SP2 primer and a 12-nucleotide UMI was ligated to the cDNA 3' end. TCRdb processed the UMI-ligation and nested PCR reads anew with MiXCR; each CDR3 protein has one entry. In the table there are more than 95,000 distinct CDR3 sequences, about 14% of which are singletons. The CDR3 has 14 amino acids. The V gene's germline CDR1 is MNHNS and CDR2 SASEGT. V was cut by 3 bases and J by 6 bases, with 12 bases left in between.

V and J are TRBV6-1 and TRBJ2-4; D perhaps matches TRBD1 (6 bases). The sequence was collected from a human donor in good health. Material: naive CD8+ T cells from blood. The CDR3 is CASSDWTEINIQYF. CDR3 nucleotides: TGTGCCAGCAGTGATTGGACAGAAATAAACATTCAGTACTTC.